This T cell receptor beta chain stems from a study of T cell repertoires in cytomegalovirus infection. Study-wide points: There were HLA-C-restricted CMV-specific TCR beta clonotypes dominating the ex vivo response.

Remarks on this clonotype: Its specificity is not known.

The V and J ends lost 0 bases and 0 bases respectively, with 12 bases between them. Germline V gene data show CDR1 as LNHDA and CDR2 as SQIVND (reference sequence). This CDR3 comprises 17 residues. TCRdb used MiXCR to reprocess the reads, holding one entry per CDR3 protein. The sample has some 250,000 distinct CDR3 sequences, less than 9.5% seen once. This chain uses TRBV19 with TRBJ2-4; possibly TRBD1 for D (6 bases). The receptor was derived from a human donor in good health (CMV status not recorded). Some clones in this sample may be carry-over from other donors' samples. Input material: PBMCs. CDR3 loop: CASSIETGTLAKNIQYF. In nucleotides, the CDR3 is TGTGCCAGTAGTATAGAGACAGGTACCTTAGCCAAAAACATTCAGTACTTC.